This T cell receptor (beta chain) appears in the sequencing data of a study of molecular identifiers for immune sequencing clone quantification. Whole-study findings and limits: Whereas clones above 20 RNA copies held under 1% of naive-cell molecules, they held over 97% of effector molecules.

This clonotype has at least ten counts. Its antigen is not identified. Naive CD8 sequencing libraries were generated from 20,000 to 1,000,000 sorted cells, with 10%, 30% or 50% RNA as input. In the sort, naive CD8 T cells were defined as CD8+CD4-CCR7+CD45RA+. Previously published methods and listed TCR primers were used for the bulk TCR libraries. TCRdb re-called the PCR reads with MiXCR, one entry per CDR3 protein. The sample includes 97,000 or so distinct CDR3 sequences, roughly a quarter of them seen just once. The receptor was isolated from a human donor in good health. Some libraries in this study had Jurkat cell RNA spiked in. Specimen: naive CD8+ T cells from blood, with Jurkat cell RNA spiked in. The sample's subset: FACS-sorted CD8+CD4-CCR7+CD45RA+ naive T cells.

The CDR3 nucleotides are TGTGCCAGCAGCCCGGACGGACTAACCTACGAGCAGTACTTC. It is translated as CASSPDGLTYEQYF. J is TRBJ2-7 and V is TRBV7-9; D perhaps matches TRBD2 (6 bases). Germline V gene data show CDR1 as SEHNR and CDR2 as FQNEAQ (reference sequence). Trimming removed 5 bases from V and 2 bases from J, with 13 bases in between. This CDR3 contains 14 residues.